This passage covers 16 T cell receptor beta chains from one sample sequenced in a study of T cell responses to AZD1222 COVID-19 vaccine. Sequencing was performed with immunoSEQ multiplex PCR; in TCRdb, only in-frame clones are kept and a portion is missing. The table records 150,000 to 200,000 clones, approximately 91% of them present only once. The specimen was peripheral blood, collected 28 days after the second AZD1222 dose. The receptors come from an adult who received the AZD1222 COVID-19 vaccine.

V and J are TRBV7-2 and TRBJ1-2, with 8 bases fitting TRBD1. Trimming took 5 bases from V and 6 from J; bases not matched to a gene: 14. The CDR3 length is 16 residues. CDR1 and CDR2 (germline): SGHTA, FQGNSA. DNA of the CDR3: TGTGCCAGCAGCCCCCAAAGAGGGACAGGCATCGATGGCTACACCTTC. Protein product: CASSPQRGTGIDGYTF.

The chain combines TRBV6-6 with TRBJ1-1; D call uncertain. The CDR3 contains 14 residues. V lost 3 bases and J lost 5, with 13 bases in between. Germline V gene sequence: CDR1 MNHNY, CDR2 SVGAGI (reference sequence). As DNA, the CDR3 is TGTGCCAGCAGTTATATCGGCGCCGAGACTGAAGCTTTCTTT. It translates to CASSYIGAETEAFF.

This chain uses TRBV7-9 with TRBJ1-4; no reliable D call. Deletions cut 5 bases from V and 8 bases from J, with 18 bases between. The V gene's germline CDR1 is SEHNR and CDR2 FQNEAQ (reference sequence). This CDR3 has 15 residues. This chain's CDR3 is CASSMGVQSREKLFF. As DNA, the CDR3 is TGTGCCAGCAGCATGGGTGTACAGAGCCGGGAAAAACTGTTTTTT.

The chain joins TRBV6-1 to TRBJ1-5; perhaps TRBD1 as D (6 bases). CDR1 and CDR2 from the germline V gene are MNHNS and SASEGT. The ends were cut back, 6 bases at V and 4 bases at J, with 16 bases in the middle. CDR3 length: 15 residues. DNA of the CDR3: TGTGCCAGCAGACAGATACAAGGGGGAAATCAGCCCCAGCATTTT. Translation gives CASRQIQGGNQPQHF.

The gene calls are TRBV9 and TRBJ2-3, with 10 bases matching TRBD2. Germline loops: CDR1 SGDLS, CDR2 YYNGEE. With 2 bases clipped from V and 6 bases from J, the junction kept 9 bases outside the gene matches. This CDR3 comprises 16 residues. The CDR3 DNA reads as TGTGCCAGCAGCGTGACAGCGGGAGGGCGGAGGGATACGCAGTATTTT. This sequence encodes CASSVTAGGRRDTQYF.

The chain is built from TRBV27 and TRBJ2-7; no clear D. CDR1 and CDR2 from the germline V gene are MNHEY and SMNVEV (reference sequence). Trimming took off 5 bases at V and 3 bases at J, with 14 bases between the two ends. This CDR3 has 14 residues. As DNA, the CDR3 is TGTGCCAGCAGTCAGGCCTACTCCTTCTACGAGCAGTACTTC. Translated: CASSQAYSFYEQYF.

The chain combines TRBV6-5 with TRBJ2-7; D unclear. V lost 4 bases and J 2 bases, leaving 15 bases between the germline ends. The CDR3 runs 15 residues. Germline CDR1 and CDR2: MNHEY and SVGAGI. This CDR3 reads CASSLQHSPPYEQYF. The DNA for the CDR3 is TGTGCCAGCAGTTTGCAGCATTCCCCACCCTACGAGCAGTACTTC.

V gene TRBV4-1 combines with J gene TRBJ1-4, with a possible D match to TRBD1 (6 bases). Germline V gene data show CDR1 as MGHRA and CDR2 as YSYEKL. CDR3 length: 15 amino acids. V dropped 2 bases and J dropped 5 bases, with 12 bases sitting between them. CDR3 in DNA: TGCGCCAGCAGCCAAAGTTACGGACAGAATGAAAAACTGTTTTTT. Encoded protein: CASSQSYGQNEKLFF.

V is TRBV5-4 and J is TRBJ1-2, with D perhaps TRBD1 (5 bases). This CDR3 has 15 amino acids. Between the trimmed V and J ends, which lost 2 bases and 0 bases, there was a span of 11 bases. Germline CDR1 is SGHNT and CDR2 is YYREEE (reference sequence). In DNA, the CDR3 is TGTGCCAGCAGCTTCGAGGGACGTGCTAACTATGGCTACACCTTC. Its protein product is CASSFEGRANYGYTF.

The chain has TRBV18 and TRBJ1-4; D not resolved. Trimming took off 3 bases at V and 0 bases at J, with 5 bases between the two ends. CDR3 length: 14 amino acids. Germline V gene data show CDR1 as KGHSH and CDR2 as LQKENI. The CDR3 reads CASSPGATNEKLFF. CDR3 nucleotide sequence: TGTGCCAGCTCACCCGGGGCAACTAATGAAAAACTGTTTTTT.

The J gene is TRBJ2-7, the V gene TRBV7-3, with unresolved D. Germline V gene sequence: CDR1 SGHTA, CDR2 FQGTGA. The CDR3 extends over 12 amino acids. V was trimmed by 4 bases and J by 2 bases, leaving 6 bases between them. The CDR3 loop reads CASSSITYEQYF. CDR3 DNA: TGTGCCAGCAGCTCCATTACCTACGAGCAGTACTTC.

The rearrangement links TRBV15 to TRBJ1-6, with D unclear. V gave up 0 bases and J gave up 7 bases, with 7 bases separating them. Germline assignment: CDR1 LNHNV and CDR2 YYDKDF (reference sequence). This CDR3 comprises 14 residues. The CDR3 here is CATSRDPRNSPLHF. CDR3 nucleotides: TGTGCCACCAGCAGAGATCCGAGAAATTCACCCCTCCACTTT.

The J gene is TRBJ2-7, the V gene TRBV4-1; 7 bases match TRBD1. The CDR3 runs 13 residues. Germline values: CDR1 MGHRA, CDR2 YSYEKL. J was trimmed by 3 bases and V by 4 bases; bases with no gene match: 3. Here the CDR3 reads CASSRGTDYEQYF. Written as DNA, the CDR3 is TGCGCCAGCAGCCGAGGGACAGACTACGAGCAGTACTTC.

DNA for the CDR3: TGTGCCAGCAGCTTCCAATTGGGACAGGGGGAATACGAGCAGTACTTC. This gives the protein CASSFQLGQGEYEQYF. The chain has TRBV7-9 and TRBJ2-7; 11 positions match TRBD1. Germline assignment: CDR1 SEHNR and CDR2 FQNEAQ (reference sequence). The CDR3 totals 16 residues. Trimming took 3 bases from V and 4 from J; bases not matched to a gene: 8.

This clone was recorded a few times. The V and J genes are TRBV5-6 and TRBJ2-1; 9 nucleotides match TRBD2. CDR1 is SGHDT, CDR2 YYEEEE, per germline. CDR3 length: 16 amino acids. The V segment lost 4 bases and the J segment 3 bases; nucleotides outside the gene matches: 8. The CDR3 is CASSLELAGYYNEQFF. The CDR3 DNA reads as TGTGCCAGCAGCCTCGAACTAGCGGGTTACTACAATGAGCAGTTCTTC.

This clone has just one count. The chain employs TRBV12-3 or TRBV12-4 and TRBJ2-5; D gene unclear. V was pared by 4 bases and J by 5 bases, with 5 bases between. This CDR3 comprises 11 residues. This chain's CDR3 is CASSYGETQYF. CDR3 nucleotide sequence: TGTGCCAGCAGTTATGGGGAGACCCAGTACTTC.